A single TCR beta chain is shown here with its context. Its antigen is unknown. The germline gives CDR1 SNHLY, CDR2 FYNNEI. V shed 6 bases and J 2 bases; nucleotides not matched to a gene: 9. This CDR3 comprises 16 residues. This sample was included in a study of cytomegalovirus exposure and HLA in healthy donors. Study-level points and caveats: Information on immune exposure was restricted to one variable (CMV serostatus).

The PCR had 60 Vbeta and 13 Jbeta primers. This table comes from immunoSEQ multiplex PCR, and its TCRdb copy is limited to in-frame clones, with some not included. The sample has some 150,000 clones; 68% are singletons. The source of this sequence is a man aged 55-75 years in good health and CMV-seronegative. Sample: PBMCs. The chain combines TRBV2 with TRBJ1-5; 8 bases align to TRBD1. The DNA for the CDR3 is TGTGCCAGCAGGACAATGTCGGACAGGGGCAATCAGCCCCAGCATTTT. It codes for CASRTMSDRGNQPQHF.